The 30 T cell receptor beta chains in this list originate from one sample, sequenced in a study of blood T cells in healthy people across ages. For the second PCR, which ran for 7 to 11 cycles, a sample-barcoded 5' primer and a J-beta primer mix were used. TCRdb ran MiXCR on the 5' RACE reads and lists one entry per CDR3 protein. Of some 890,000 distinct CDR3 sequences in the sample, about 29% are singletons; the top ten hold roughly 10%. These same records also appear under a second study, on T cells of mothers and their children.

Sample: blood. The source is a woman aged 40 to 50 in good health.

This chain joins TRBV7-2 and TRBJ1-5; weak D call: TRBD1 (5 bases). Trimming left V 5 bases short and J 6 bases short, with 11 bases between. The CDR3 spans 13 residues. CDR1 and CDR2 (germline): SGHTA, FQGNSA. For the CDR3, the DNA is TGTGCCAGCAGCCCCCAGGGTGCTCAGCCCCAGCATTTT. It translates to CASSPQGAQPQHF.

J is TRBJ1-1 and V is TRBV29-1; D ambiguous. Trimming shortened V by 5 bases and J by 1 base, and 8 bases separated the two germline ends. Germline V gene data show CDR1 as SQVTM and CDR2 as ANQGSEA. The CDR3 extends over 12 amino acids. CDR3 nucleotide sequence: TGCAGCGTTCAGGCAGCGAACACTGAAGCTTTCTTT. Amino acids: CSVQAANTEAFF.

The table lists this clonotype with a few counts. Since a much larger clone is just one base distant, this may be a read error. The J gene is TRBJ2-4, the V gene TRBV7-3; TRBD2 matches at 8 bases. Germline V gene sequence: CDR1 SGHTA, CDR2 FQGTGA. After removal of 4 bases from V and 11 bases from J, the junction contained 4 bases not matched to a gene. The CDR3 runs to 12 residues. CDR3 nucleotides: TGTGCCAGCAGCTCCGGGAGGGACGTTCAGTACTTC. Amino acid sequence: CASSSGRDVQYF.

This clonotype was counted only a few times. The chain combines TRBV7-2 with TRBJ2-1; D gene unclear. V was shortened by 4 bases and J by 1 base, with 8 bases between the two germline ends. The CDR3 has 14 amino acids. Per the germline V gene, CDR1 is SGHTA and CDR2 is FQGNSA. The CDR3 reads CASSSGPSYNEQFF. In nucleotides, the CDR3 is TGTGCCAGCAGCTCGGGCCCGTCCTACAATGAGCAGTTCTTC.

This clonotype was detected only a few times. The chain joins TRBV12-3 or TRBV12-4 to TRBJ1-1; TRBD1 might be the D (6 bases). Trimming took 8 bases from V and 5 from J, leaving 9 bases between them. This CDR3 is 11 amino acids long. CDR3 nucleotides: TGTGCCAGCGGGGGGCTTACTGAAGCTTTCTTT. It translates to CASGGLTEAFF.

This clonotype was detected only once. The chain combines TRBV12-3 or TRBV12-4 with TRBJ2-3; the D gene is possibly TRBD1 (6 bases). The ends were cut back, 5 bases at V and 6 bases at J, with 15 bases in the middle. This CDR3 contains 14 residues. The CDR3 sequence: CASSRQERSDTQYF. The DNA of the CDR3 is TGTGCCAGCAGTCGACAGGAAAGGTCGGATACGCAGTATTTT.

This clonotype appeared many times. The chain uses TRBV7-2 and TRBJ1-2; the D gene is possibly TRBD1 (5 bases). The CDR3 loop spans 16 amino acids. The V end was cut by 5 bases, the J end by 4 bases, with 20 bases between. Germline loops: CDR1 SGHTA, CDR2 FQGNSA. CDR3 in amino acids: CASSPSPREVSYGYTF. CDR3 nucleotide sequence: TGTGCCAGCAGCCCTAGCCCCAGGGAGGTTAGCTATGGCTACACCTTC.

A note on this clonotype: One end of the junction fails to match germline, which may point to a read error. The chain recombines TRBV12-3 or TRBV12-4 with TRBJ1-2; the match to TRBD1 covers 10 bases. The CDR3 sequence is 14 residues long. CDR3 amino acids: CASSWDRGRYGHTF. As DNA, the CDR3 is TGTGCCAGCAGTTGGGACAGGGGTCGGTATGGCCACACCTTC.

The gene calls are TRBV28 and TRBJ1-6; the D gene is possibly TRBD1 (6 bases). The V end lost 5 bases, the J end lost 4 bases, and 9 bases lay between the germline ends. The CDR3 covers 14 residues. Per the germline V gene, CDR1 is MDHEN and CDR2 is SYDVKM. In DNA, the CDR3 is TGTGCCAGCAGTATAACAGGGTATAATTCACCCCTCCACTTT. This encodes CASSITGYNSPLHF. The complete variable domain, with remaining parts taken from reference TRBV28 and TRBJ1-6, reads DVKVTQSSRYLVKRTGEKVFLECVQDMDHENMFWYRQDPGLGLRLIYFSYDVKMKEKGDIPEGYSVSREKKERFSLILESASTNQTSMYLCASSITGYNSPLHFGNGTRLTVT.

This clonotype was counted once. The chain is built from TRBV3-1 and TRBJ2-7; tentatively, D is TRBD1 (5 bases). This CDR3 is built from 15 residues. With 1 base removed from V and 0 bases from J, the gap between germline ends came to 10 bases. Germline lookup yields CDR1 LGHDT and CDR2 YNNKEL (reference sequence). The CDR3 reads CASSQGGRYSYEQYF. The DNA for the CDR3 is TGTGCCAGCAGCCAAGGGGGCCGTTACTCCTACGAGCAGTACTTC.

Points on this clonotype: It may be a read error: a sequence one base away is much more abundant. CDR3 nucleotides: TGTGCCAACAGTCCCAATGGCGGGGTGTTGGCCAAAAACATTCAGTACTTC. Encoded protein: CANSPNGGVLAKNIQYF. The chain employs TRBV7-2 and TRBJ2-4; TRBD2 is a possible D gene (6 bases). Deletions cut 10 bases from V and 1 base from J, with 23 bases between. The germline V gene encodes CDR1 SGHTA and CDR2 FQGNSA. The CDR3 is made up of 17 amino acids.

The chain carries TRBV27 and TRBJ2-7, with 9 bases lining up with TRBD2. V lost 4 bases, J lost 6 bases, and 10 bases stayed unmatched. Germline V gives CDR1 MNHEY, CDR2 SMNVEV (reference sequence). This CDR3 comprises 15 residues. In DNA, the CDR3 is TGTGCCAGCAGTTGGAGCGGGGGGCTTATTCCCGAGCAGTACTTC. Its translation is CASSWSGGLIPEQYF.

This clonotype was counted a few times. This chain links TRBV5-4 with TRBJ2-5; 7 nucleotides align to TRBD1. There are 15 residues in the CDR3. CDR1 and CDR2 from the germline V gene are SGHNT and YYREEE (reference sequence). V shed 3 bases and J 3 bases; nucleotides not matched to a gene: 8. The CDR3 bases are TGTGCCAGCAGCTCCCGCCGGGGACAGAAAGAGACCCAGTACTTC. It translates to CASSSRRGQKETQYF.

This clonotype was picked up many times. CDR3 protein: CFPTGLAKNIQYF. CDR3 DNA: TGCTTTCCAACGGGGTTAGCCAAAAACATTCAGTACTTC. The gene calls are TRBV20-1 and TRBJ2-4, with D perhaps matching TRBD2 (5 bases). Germline V CDR1 and CDR2: DFQATT, SNEGSKA (reference sequence). The CDR3 consists of 13 residues.

This clonotype was seen more than once but under ten times. The chain has TRBV6-1 and TRBJ1-2, with 8 bases fitting TRBD1. Losses at the gene ends were 7 bases for V and 4 bases for J; bases not matched to a gene: 11. Germline values: CDR1 MNHNS, CDR2 SASEGT. This CDR3 is 15 amino acids long. The CDR3 bases are TGTGCCAGCACCATCGGACAGGGCGGTGGCTATGGCTACACCTTC. This sequence encodes CASTIGQGGGYGYTF.

This clonotype was seen repeatedly, ten times or more. The chain joins TRBV5-5 to TRBJ2-7; a possible D gene is TRBD1 (6 bases). The germline V gene has CDR1 SGHKS and CDR2 YYEKEE (reference sequence). The V end was cut by 0 bases, the J end by 0 bases, with 10 bases between. The CDR3 consists of 15 residues. CDR3 amino acids: CASSLGRTDSYEQYF. The CDR3 DNA follows: TGTGCCAGCAGCTTGGGACGGACAGACTCCTACGAGCAGTACTTC.

This clonotype appeared a few times. The chain recombines TRBV27 with TRBJ1-2; D is perhaps TRBD1 (5 bases). Germline CDR1 and CDR2: MNHEY and SMNVEV (reference sequence). V shed 5 bases and J shed 12 bases, with 19 bases lying between them. The CDR3 has 13 amino acids. The DNA of the CDR3 is TGTGCCAGCAGTGTCGGGGGGGTTGGAGGCCACACCTTC. Protein product: CASSVGGVGGHTF.

About this clonotype: The junction departs from germline at one end; a sequencing error may be responsible. The chain uses TRBV18 and TRBJ1-1, with D perhaps matching TRBD1 (5 bases). Germline V CDR1 and CDR2: KGHSH, LQKENI. The CDR3 extends over 14 amino acids. Here the CDR3 reads CASPPGTWDTEAFF. Here the CDR3 DNA reads TGTGCCAGCCCACCAGGGACTTGGGACACTGAAGCTTTCTTT.

The rearrangement uses TRBV28 and TRBJ1-1; no clear D. V was pared by 3 bases and J by 0 bases, with 11 bases between. CDR1 and CDR2 from the germline V gene are MDHEN and SYDVKM. This CDR3 contains 15 residues. The CDR3 region is CASSLILQMNTEAFF. CDR3 DNA: TGTGCCAGCAGTTTGATTTTGCAGATGAACACTGAAGCTTTCTTT.

This clonotype has just a few counts. The chain uses TRBV6-5 and TRBJ1-2, with D tentatively TRBD1 (5 bases). This CDR3 comprises 14 residues. Germline loops: CDR1 MNHEY, CDR2 SVGAGI. CDR3 loop: CAATSAGVNYGYTF. CDR3 in DNA: TGTGCGGCAACCAGCGCGGGGGTTAACTATGGCTACACCTTC.

The chain carries TRBV20-1 and TRBJ1-5; D is possibly TRBD1 (6 bases). Germline CDR1 reads DFQATT; CDR2 reads SNEGSKA (reference sequence). The CDR3 consists of 14 residues. V was clipped by 6 bases and J by 7 bases, with 19 bases between them. For the CDR3, the DNA is TGCAGTGCAACCGGGACATCGTTTCGCCAGCCCCAGCATTTT. It is translated as CSATGTSFRQPQHF.

This clonotype was observed at least ten times. The genes are TRBV11-2 and TRBJ2-4; a weak D match, TRBD2 (5 bases). Per the germline V gene, CDR1 is SGHAT and CDR2 is FQNNGV. The CDR3 loop spans 14 amino acids. Trimming left V 5 bases short and J 0 bases short, with 8 bases between. This CDR3 is CASSDGLAKNIQYF. Here the CDR3 DNA reads TGTGCCAGCAGCGACGGACTAGCCAAAAACATTCAGTACTTC.

About this clonotype: Its ends do not fully match the called genes, so a read error is possible. V is TRBV6-2 or TRBV6-3 and J is TRBJ2-7; the D gene is possibly TRBD1 (5 bases). The CDR3 is 14 residues long. Germline V CDR1 and CDR2: MNHEY, SVGEGT. The CDR3: CASRYSRASYEQYF. CDR3 in DNA: TGTGCCAGCAGGTACTCCAGGGCCTCCTACGAGCAGTACTTC.

This clonotype was seen a handful of times. This chain joins TRBV28 and TRBJ2-1, with D unresolved. CDR1 is MDHEN, CDR2 SYDVKM, per germline. CDR3 size: 17 residues. V was clipped by 5 bases and J by 4 bases, with 21 bases between them. The DNA of the CDR3 is TGTGCCAGCAGTACAATCTCCCTGGGGATCGGGTACAATGAGCAGTTCTTC. Residues: CASSTISLGIGYNEQFF.

The chain links TRBV6-1 to TRBJ2-1, with 11 bases aligning to TRBD1. Germline assignment: CDR1 MNHNS and CDR2 SASEGT. With 2 bases clipped from V and 8 bases from J, the junction kept 8 bases outside the gene matches. The CDR3 runs to 16 residues. In DNA, the CDR3 is TGTGCCAGCAGTGAACGGCCGGGACAGGGGGTTGATGAGCAGTTCTTC. Amino acid sequence: CASSERPGQGVDEQFF.

There are a few counts of this clonotype. The chain recombines TRBV7-9 with TRBJ1-1; possibly TRBD1 for D (6 bases). The CDR3 is made up of 18 amino acids. Germline V gene sequence: CDR1 SEHNR, CDR2 FQNEAQ (reference sequence). Trimming stripped 6 bases from V and 4 bases from J, with 27 bases between. CDR3 coding DNA: TGTGCCAGCAGTTCCCCCGACAGGACGGGGAGAAGAAGCACTGAAGCTTTCTTT. This sequence encodes CASSSPDRTGRRSTEAFF.

This clonotype was seen once. V usage is TRBV7-2 and J usage is TRBJ2-1; 13 nucleotides line up with TRBD2. The DNA end favors TRBJ2-7, so the J call may be wrong. Germline lookup yields CDR1 SGHTA and CDR2 FQGNSA. The CDR3 totals 16 residues. The CDR3: CASSPLTSGGFYEQYF. The DNA of the CDR3 is TGTGCCAGCAGCCCCCTGACTAGCGGGGGGTTCTACGAGCAGTACTTC.

A few counts support this clonotype. The V gene is TRBV7-2, the J gene TRBJ1-2; D gene uncertain. The CDR3 has 15 amino acids. V was cut by 1 base and J by 5 bases, with 14 bases left in between. The germline V gene has CDR1 SGHTA and CDR2 FQGNSA. In DNA form, the CDR3 reads TGTGCCAGCAGCTTAGGGTCTTCGCTCCCATATGGCTACACCTTC. Translated: CASSLGSSLPYGYTF.

This clonotype was counted at least ten times. The CDR3: CASSPGGLAVQETQYF. The DNA for the CDR3 is TGTGCCAGCAGCCCTGGGGGACTAGCGGTCCAAGAGACCCAGTACTTC. This chain connects TRBV11-2 to TRBJ2-5; 11 nucleotides match TRBD2. The CDR3 totals 16 residues. J was trimmed by 1 base and V by 5 bases; bases with no gene match: 6. Looked up from germline, CDR1 is SGHAT and CDR2 is FQNNGV.

The V gene is TRBV7-2, the J gene TRBJ2-5; D perhaps matches TRBD2 (7 bases). This CDR3 comprises 17 residues. Trimming removed 0 bases at V and 3 bases at J, with 17 bases between. Germline assignment: CDR1 SGHTA and CDR2 FQGNSA. The CDR3, as DNA: TGTGCCAGCAGCTTAGCGAGGGTCAGGGGAGGGGAAGAGACCCAGTACTTC. Protein: CASSLARVRGGEETQYF.